A selection of T cell receptor beta chains follows, all from one sample in a study of blood T cell repertoires in COVID-19. Assay used: immunoSEQ multiplex PCR; TCRdb lists only in-frame clones, some missing. The data show 160,000 or so clones, about 86% seen once. The sample was peripheral blood. These receptors were obtained from a woman of 80 years or more with acute or convalescent COVID-19. Each CDR3 is given with its conserved first and last residue. The D gene is left open where the match is weak.

j_call v_call d_call cdr3_aa
TRBJ2-2 TRBV4-1 . CASHNPNTGELFF
TRBJ1-2 TRBV2 . CASRPLQGKGYGYTF
TRBJ1-2 TRBV27 TRBD1 CASSPSAGGTYGYTF
TRBJ1-1 TRBV5-1 . CASSRVGGLDTEAFF
TRBJ1-3 TRBV3-1/TRBV3-2 TRBD1 CASSQRQGARAGNTIYF
TRBJ1-2 TRBV7-9 TRBD1 CASSLTGASGTF
TRBJ1-2 TRBV5-5 . CASSLAGGNYYGYTF
TRBJ2-7 TRBV5-1 TRBD1 CASSPGGQGAGEQYF
TRBJ1-2 TRBV19 . CASTSGQVLYGYTF
TRBJ2-4 TRBV7-2 . CASSFGKNIQYF
TRBJ2-3 TRBV18 TRBD1 CASSPGQGKVSADTQYF
TRBJ1-2 TRBV3-1/TRBV3-2 . CASSPGLSYGYTF
TRBJ1-2 TRBV7-2 TRBD1 CASRAETGGYTF
TRBJ1-1 TRBV11-2 . CASSFYPSLAFF
TRBJ2-1 TRBV27 . CASSLPGAAGPYNEQFF
TRBJ2-7 TRBV6-5 . CASRQVLNEQYF
TRBJ2-3 TRBV3-1/TRBV3-2 TRBD2 CASSQGLAAGTDTQYF
TRBJ2-7 TRBV7-9 . CASSSSGLSVYEQYF
TRBJ1-2 TRBV9 . CASSPMAGQHGYTF
TRBJ2-2 TRBV27 TRBD1 CASSSGQGITGELFF
TRBJ2-6 TRBV5-4 TRBD1 CASSGQTGAGANVLTF
TRBJ1-2 TRBV28 . CASSLYLQGANYGYTF
TRBJ1-1 TRBV29-1 TRBD1 CSGLTGGGEAFF
TRBJ1-6 TRBV7-9 . CASNTFSNSPLHF
TRBJ2-7 TRBV4-1 . CASSQIGGLGYEQYF
TRBJ1-4 TRBV28 TRBD1 CASSAVDRGSEKLFF
TRBJ1-1 TRBV18 TRBD1 CASSPLPGQGVGNNEAFF
TRBJ2-1 TRBV10-2 TRBD2 CASIQLAGGSNEQFF
TRBJ1-5 TRBV5-8 . CASTPGNSNQPQHF
TRBJ2-1 TRBV5-4 TRBD2 CASSVGLRRLAGTSYNEQFF
TRBJ1-1 TRBV3-1/TRBV3-2 . CASSPSIRNTEAFF
TRBJ2-7 TRBV2 TRBD1 CASSADRANEQYF
TRBJ1-4 TRBV5-1 TRBD1 CASSRDRPEKLFF
TRBJ1-3 TRBV21-1 . CASSKAVTANGRNTIYF
TRBJ1-4 TRBV27 TRBD1 CASSSQGAREKLFF